This T cell receptor beta chain was captured in a study of T-cell memory formation after mild COVID-19 (dated by TCRdb to the early 2020s). About the full investigation: TCR sequence clusters from the two donors were largely donor specific. The cohort comprised two young, previously healthy adult volunteers, one female and one male. Longitudinal TCRalpha and TCRbeta repertoire sequencing tracked T-cell clones expanding and contracting after mild COVID-19 in a couple of donors. The paper's findings and limits, for the study overall: Some responding clones were found in pre-infection memory, which suggests that pre-existing cross-reactive memory T cells took part in the SARS-CoV-2 response. Contracting CD4+ clones turned up mainly in the CM and EM memory subsets, whereas EMRA was where CD8+ clones were enriched. From day 15 to 85, contracting clones showed balanced CD4/CD8 phenotypes, whereas a second wave of clones that expanded from day 15 to 37 leaned towards CD4+. Only a couple of mild cases were covered by the study, and larger cohorts that include severe cases with pre-infection samples were considered necessary. The second-wave clones that peaked on day 37 were not confirmed to be SARS-CoV-2 specific.

Note on this clonotype: Which antigen it targets is not known. No base qualities exist here, and no much larger clone lies one base off it.

PBMCs were isolated by Ficoll-Paque density gradient centrifugation. Sequenced using an Illumina NovaSeq 6000. TCRalpha and TCRbeta cDNA libraries were constructed by 5'RACE with constant-segment primers, with sample barcodes and unique molecular identifiers being introduced. RNA was extracted from every sample with Trizol reagent. Libraries were amplified in two PCR steps, with a second sample barcode and Illumina TruSeq adapters added in the second step. Sequencing of libraries was performed on an Illumina NovaSeq with 2 x 150 bp paired-end reads. The authors processed their data as follows. The reads were demultiplexed and collapsed into UMI-guided consensus sequences using migec v1.2.7. Using mixcr v2.1.11, the UMI consensuses were aligned to TRA and TRB V and J templates and assembled into clonotypes. Clonotypes were classified as expanded or contracted when called significant by both edgeR and NoisET, with noise models trained on biological replicates. For edgeR calls, a false discovery rate-adjusted p below 0.01 and a log2 fold-change threshold of 1 were applied. As an exploratory analysis of dynamics, max-normalized trajectories of the 1000 most abundant clonotypes were examined with PCA combined with hierarchical clustering. Each responding clone was given a CD4 or CD8 phenotype based on the CD4+ and CD8+ repertoires, which had been sequenced separately. The public sequencing data were trimmed at Q25 with fastp and processed into clonotypes with MiXCR by TCRdb, which kept only in-frame beta chains. Here each entry gathers all rows of one CDR3 protein and keeps the most common genes and DNA. The V and J calls here are based on TCRdb, not the publication. For this sample there are roughly 70,000 distinct CDR3 sequences; over 15% appear just once. 30% to 35% of the sample is held by the ten biggest clonotypes.

From cysteine to phenylalanine, the CDR3 is 16 amino acids long. The entry retains the CDR3 DNA only, 48 bases that are in frame from base 1. CDR1 and CDR2 (DFQATT, SNEGSKA) derive from the germline V gene (reference sequence). V loses 6 bases, J loses 4 bases, and the germline ends lie 23 bases apart. The specimen was PBMCs or a T cell subset sorted from them (not recorded which). The sequence came from an adult woman who had mild COVID-19 (a few samples of this study predate the infection). The sample titles of this study are shuffled in the database, so cell type and time point are left out; the donor was told from shared clones. Here the chain combines TRBV20-1 and TRBJ2-3, with a tentative D gene TRBD2 over 6 matching bases. This receptor has the CDR3 CSAQPRTTTRADTQYF. In nucleotides, the sequence is TGCAGTGCCCAACCCCGCACCACGACTAGGGCAGATACGCAGTATTTT.